This T cell receptor beta chain was observed in a study of blood T cell repertoires in COVID-19. Study overall: The samples span acute and convalescent COVID-19 from the United States, Italy and Spain.

Study processing details: Estimated nucleated cell counts came from reference gene primer amplification. Sequencing used immunoSEQ multiplex PCR; TCRdb keeps in-frame clones, though not all of them. The DNA gave D and trimming, while V, J and clone size come from that table. This table has some 30,000 clones, roughly 85% appearing once. The sample taken for sequencing was peripheral blood. The source of this sequence is a man aged 55-75 years with active COVID-19.

The CDR3 loop reads CASSGTSASTDTQYF. The CDR3 DNA follows: TGTGCCAGCAGCGGGACTAGCGCAAGCACAGATACGCAGTATTTT. V and J are TRBV2 and TRBJ2-3; 10 bases agree with TRBD2. Germline-derived CDR1 and CDR2 are SNHLY and FYNNEI. V was pared by 6 bases and J by 0 bases, with 3 bases of the junction left unmatched. The CDR3 consists of 15 residues.